The 26 T cell receptor beta chains listed next were all sequenced from one sample in a study of blood T cells in healthy people across ages. For the second PCR, which ran for roughly 6 to 12 cycles, a sample-barcoded 5' primer and a J-beta primer mix were used. TCRdb analysed the 5' RACE reads with MiXCR anew, one entry per CDR3 protein. The table lists some 900,000 distinct CDR3 sequences, approximately 49% of them singletons. The specimen sequenced was blood. These receptors were obtained from a man aged 25 to 40 in good health.

This clonotype occurred a few times. The chain recombines TRBV27 with TRBJ2-1, with 12 nucleotides matching TRBD2. The CDR3 loop spans 16 amino acids. The germline V gene encodes CDR1 MNHEY and CDR2 SMNVEV (reference sequence). Trimming at V came to 5 bases and at J to 10 bases, leaving 12 bases not matched to a gene. CDR3: CASSLTSGGLIEEQFF. The CDR3 DNA reads TGTGCCAGCAGTCTAACTAGCGGGGGGCTAATCGAGGAGCAGTTCTTC.

The rearrangement uses TRBV3-1 and TRBJ2-4; TRBD1 agrees at 7 bases. With the DNA end fitting TRBJ2-7 better, the J assignment may be wrong. Per germline, CDR1 LGHDT and CDR2 YNNKEL (reference sequence). This CDR3 has 14 amino acids. The CDR3 loop reads CASSRAGGDSEQYF. The CDR3 DNA reads as TGTGCCAGCAGCCGGGCAGGGGGTGATTCCGAGCAGTACTTC.

This clonotype occurred once. The chain links TRBV20-1 to TRBJ2-5, with D maybe TRBD2 (5 bases). The J call could be wrong; TRBJ2-7 is a better fit for the DNA end. Germline V gene data show CDR1 as DFQATT and CDR2 as SNEGSKA (reference sequence). The CDR3 spans 15 residues. The DNA for the CDR3 is TGCAGTGCTAGGGTCGCGGGTCCCCGAAGCAACGAGCAGTACTTC. It yields the protein CSARVAGPRSNEQYF.

This clonotype was counted a few times. The chain combines TRBV12-3 or TRBV12-4 with TRBJ2-3; 9 bases are shared with TRBD2. The CDR3 totals 17 residues. The V gene end was trimmed by 2 bases and the J gene end by 2 bases; junction bases not matched to a gene: 8. The CDR3 loop reads CASSLNGASGVTDTQYF. The DNA of the CDR3 is TGTGCCAGCAGTTTAAATGGGGCTAGCGGGGTCACAGATACGCAGTATTTT.

J is TRBJ2-4 and V is TRBV6-2 or TRBV6-3, with D perhaps TRBD1 (5 bases). Looked up from germline, CDR1 is MNHEY and CDR2 is SVGEGT. Trimming took 6 bases from V and 0 from J, leaving 15 bases between them. The CDR3 extends over 16 amino acids. The CDR3 loop reads CASSPDILLAKNIQYF. The CDR3, as DNA: TGTGCCAGCAGCCCGGACATACTTTTAGCCAAAAACATTCAGTACTTC.

J is TRBJ2-7 and V is TRBV6-1, with D perhaps TRBD1 or TRBD2 (6 bases each). Germline V gene sequence: CDR1 MNHNS, CDR2 SASEGT. V was trimmed by 6 bases and J by 1 base, leaving 16 bases between them. There are 15 residues in the CDR3. The CDR3 DNA sequence: TGTGCCAGCAGAGGGGGGCTTGGACCGTCCTACGAGCAGTACTTC. It specifies CASRGGLGPSYEQYF.

The chain employs TRBV28 and TRBJ1-5; D may be TRBD1 (5 bases). Germline V lookup: CDR1 MDHEN, CDR2 SYDVKM. Between the trimmed V and J ends, which lost 5 bases and 4 bases, there was a span of 15 bases. This CDR3 comprises 15 residues. The CDR3 protein is CASSPSRVRNQPQHF. As DNA, the CDR3 is TGTGCCAGCAGTCCGAGCAGGGTTCGAAATCAGCCCCAGCATTTT.

This sequence joins TRBV9 and TRBJ2-5; 7 nucleotides match TRBD2. Germline V lookup: CDR1 SGDLS, CDR2 YYNGEE. Unmatched junction bases numbered 7, after V lost 0 bases and J lost 2 bases. CDR3 size: 16 residues. This CDR3 is CASSVGPGLVQETQYF. As DNA, the CDR3 is TGTGCCAGCAGCGTAGGCCCCGGACTAGTACAAGAGACCCAGTACTTC.

This rearrangement joins TRBV5-1 to TRBJ2-3, with 13 positions matching TRBD2. The germline V gene has CDR1 SGHRS and CDR2 YFSETQ. This CDR3 is 18 amino acids long. The V segment lost 0 bases and the J segment 6 bases; nucleotides outside the gene matches: 10. The CDR3 loop is CASSLAPLAGGPGDTQYF. CDR3 DNA sequence: TGCGCCAGCAGCTTGGCCCCACTAGCGGGGGGGCCAGGGGATACGCAGTATTTT.

V gene TRBV29-1 combines with J gene TRBJ2-4; D remains ambiguous. The CDR3 is 13 residues long. CDR1 SQVTM and CDR2 ANQGSEA come from the germline V gene. V dropped 1 base and J dropped 7 bases, with 11 bases sitting between them. CDR3 protein: CSVEVQFGNIQYF. CDR3 nucleotide sequence: TGCAGCGTTGAAGTACAGTTCGGGAACATTCAGTACTTC. Combining the CDR3 with reference TRBV29-1 and TRBJ2-4 gives the whole variable domain SAVISQKPSRDICQRGTSLTIQCQVDSQVTMMFWYRQQPGQSLTLIATANQGSEATYESGFVIDKFPISRPNLTFSTLTVSNMSPEDSSIYLCSVEVQFGNIQYFGAGTRLSVL.

The CDR3 bases are TGTGCCAGCCGGCAAACGGCCTTCCAGCCCCAGCATTTT. Translating gives CASRQTAFQPQHF. V gene TRBV12-3 or TRBV12-4 combines with J gene TRBJ1-5; D gene ambiguous. The CDR3 contains 13 residues. Trimming took 8 bases from V and 7 from J, leaving 15 bases between them.

This clonotype has more than one count but fewer than ten. The rearrangement uses TRBV12-3 or TRBV12-4 and TRBJ2-4; 14 bases fit TRBD2. The CDR3 length is 19 residues. V shed 5 bases, J shed 0 bases, and the junction held 9 bases outside the gene matches. Here the CDR3 reads CASSPRGLAGVLAKNIQYF. The DNA of the CDR3 is TGTGCCAGCAGTCCCCGGGGACTAGCGGGGGTACTAGCCAAAAACATTCAGTACTTC.

This clonotype showed up just a few times. The chain employs TRBV27 and TRBJ2-4; 7 bases line up with TRBD1. The end of the DNA is better explained by TRBJ2-7, so the J call may be wrong. The germline V gene encodes CDR1 MNHEY and CDR2 SMNVEV (reference sequence). CDR3 length: 13 residues. The CDR3 loop reads CASSWVQGSEQYF. CDR3 DNA sequence: TGTGCCAGCAGTTGGGTACAGGGGAGCGAGCAGTACTTC.

This clonotype has only a few counts. The CDR3, as DNA: TGTGCCAGCAGCTTATTAACACTTGGCACCGGGGAGCTGTTTTTT. Translated: CASSLLTLGTGELFF. The chain links TRBV7-2 to TRBJ2-2, with D unclear. Per the germline V gene, CDR1 is SGHTA and CDR2 is FQGNSA. V was trimmed by 2 bases and J by 4 bases, leaving 11 bases between them. This CDR3 contains 15 residues.

In regard to this clonotype: This sequence may be a read error, since a much larger clone differs from it by one base. The chain uses TRBV6-5 and TRBJ2-5; D unclear. Germline CDR1 MNHEY, CDR2 SVGAGI. V was clipped by 2 bases and J by 5 bases, with 12 bases between them. The CDR3 loop spans 14 amino acids. CDR3 nucleotides: TGTGCCAGCAGTTACAGTCAGTTTGCGGAGACCCAGTACTTC. Its translation: CASSYSQFAETQYF.

The gene calls are TRBV29-1 and TRBJ2-7; perhaps TRBD2 as D (6 bases). Germline values: CDR1 SQVTM, CDR2 ANQGSEA. This CDR3 has 13 residues. V dropped 5 bases and J dropped 5 bases, with 16 bases sitting between them. CDR3 DNA: TGCAGCGTTTCCCCCGGGACTGGCCACGAGCAGTACTTC. This codes for CSVSPGTGHEQYF.

The J gene is TRBJ2-1, the V gene TRBV6-5; possibly TRBD1 for D (6 bases). The ends were cut back, 6 bases at V and 3 bases at J, with 12 bases in the middle. Germline V lookup: CDR1 MNHEY, CDR2 SVGAGI. This CDR3 has 14 amino acids. The CDR3 sequence is CASRPQGFYNEQFF. DNA for the CDR3: TGTGCCAGCAGACCCCAGGGGTTCTACAATGAGCAGTTCTTC.

The chain employs TRBV6-6 and TRBJ1-2; D is perhaps TRBD1 (6 bases). Per germline, CDR1 MNHNY and CDR2 SVGAGI (reference sequence). V was pared by 0 bases and J by 7 bases, with 12 bases between. This CDR3 has 14 amino acids. This CDR3 is CASSYSRGKSGYTF. The CDR3 nucleotides are TGTGCCAGCAGTTACTCCAGGGGAAAGTCTGGCTACACCTTC.

The J gene is TRBJ1-5, the V gene TRBV6-6, with 8 positions matching TRBD1. CDR1 MNHNY and CDR2 SVGAGI come from the germline V gene (reference sequence). The CDR3 has 13 amino acids. V shed 10 bases and J 4 bases; nucleotides not matched to a gene: 6. The CDR3 sequence is CATLTGVNQPQHF. CDR3 bases: TGTGCCACCCTGACAGGGGTTAATCAGCCCCAGCATTTT.

V and J are TRBV29-1 and TRBJ2-7; D is undetermined. The CDR3 spans 14 residues. Germline V lookup: CDR1 SQVTM, CDR2 ANQGSEA. The V gene lost 6 bases and the J gene lost 5 bases, with 20 bases spanning the gap. CDR3 sequence: CSVSGPLVVHEQYF. As DNA, the CDR3 is TGCAGCGTCTCCGGGCCCCTAGTAGTGCACGAGCAGTACTTC.

The table lists this clonotype with many counts. The V call is TRBV7-8, the J call TRBJ2-5, with D uncertain. Germline lookup yields CDR1 SGHVS and CDR2 FQNEAQ. Trimming removed 7 bases from V and 3 bases from J, with 12 bases in between. This CDR3 has 13 residues. This CDR3 reads CASTQTRKETQYF. DNA for the CDR3: TGTGCCAGCACCCAGACCCGAAAAGAGACCCAGTACTTC.

The V call is TRBV4-3, the J call TRBJ2-7, with D tentatively TRBD2 (6 bases). The germline V and J ends were trimmed by 0 bases and 2 bases, with 11 bases remaining between them. Germline V CDR1 and CDR2: LGHNA, YSLEER. CDR3 length: 15 amino acids. The CDR3 region has the DNA TGCGCCAGCAGCCAAGATTGGGCGGGAACCTACGAGCAGTACTTC. Translating it yields CASSQDWAGTYEQYF.

This clonotype was seen ten or more times. The rearrangement joins TRBV2 to TRBJ2-1; 8 bases match TRBD1. V lost 7 bases, J lost 2 bases, and 4 bases stayed unmatched. The germline gives CDR1 SNHLY, CDR2 FYNNEI. This CDR3 spans 14 amino acids. CDR3 nucleotides: TGTGCCAGCACTGCACAGGGGGCCTACAATGAGCAGTTCTTC. Translating gives CASTAQGAYNEQFF.

Only a few counts were recorded for this clonotype. V gene TRBV7-2 combines with J gene TRBJ1-2, with 10 bases matching TRBD1. The CDR3 has 13 residues. The germline V gene encodes CDR1 SGHTA and CDR2 FQGNSA. The J segment lost 2 bases and the V segment lost 9 bases, leaving 3 bases of the junction unmatched. The DNA of the CDR3 is TGTGCCAGTAAGGGACAGGGGAACTATGGCTACACCTTC. Amino acids: CASKGQGNYGYTF.

This clonotype was seen repeatedly, ten times or more. The chain recombines TRBV12-3 or TRBV12-4 with TRBJ2-3; 9 nucleotides align to TRBD1. J gave up 4 bases and V 5 bases, and 10 bases lay outside the gene matches. This CDR3 region has 16 residues. CDR3 loop: CASSLPRDRVSDTQYF. CDR3 in DNA: TGTGCCAGCAGTCTCCCCCGGGACAGGGTGTCAGATACGCAGTATTTT.

The chain combines TRBV3-1 with TRBJ2-1, with D possibly TRBD2 on 5 matching bases. V was trimmed by 3 bases and J by 8 bases, leaving 17 bases between them. The V gene's germline CDR1 is LGHDT and CDR2 YNNKEL (reference sequence). This CDR3 spans 15 amino acids. CDR3 coding DNA: TGTGCCAGCAGCCATGTGGGTCGGGGATCATATGAGCAGTTCTTC. This translates into CASSHVGRGSYEQFF.